These 4 T cell receptor beta chains were sequenced from one sample in a study of cytotoxic CD8 clonotypes in ibrutinib-treated CLL (TCRdb year 2021). Preparation of the library involved the immunoSEQ multiplex PCR assay. Entries here come from immuneACCESS through TCRdb and include only in-frame sequences with V and J called. Some clones fail to appear in such tables; in the studies checked, an unresolved V gene covers under half of the shortfall, and the cause of the remainder is unknown. The table for this sample lists about 40,000 clones; 65% to 70% of them were counted only once. The ten largest clonotypes hold under 8% of the sample. The time point label on this specimen signifies: progressive disease on ibrutinib. Sequences were derived from PBMCs, sampled at disease progression, from a patient treated with ibrutinib. The receptors derive from a human donor with chronic lymphocytic leukemia.

This clone was seen more than once but under ten times. The V and J genes are TRBV30 and TRBJ2-4, with TRBD2 as a possible D gene (6 bases). V lost 3 bases and J 15 bases, leaving 15 bases between the germline ends. The CDR3 runs 11 residues. From germline, CDR1 is GTSNPN and CDR2 SVGIG (reference sequence). CDR3 residues: CAWSTGSLRYF. CDR3 DNA sequence: TGTGCCTGGAGCACCGGGAGTCTTCGGTACTTC.

The CDR3 spells CASSPSQVSTDTQYF. The DNA for the CDR3 is TGTGCCAGCAGCCCGTCACAGGTTTCCACAGATACGCAGTATTTT. The V call is TRBV4-2, the J call TRBJ2-3, with a tentative D call TRBD1 (5 bases). Germline-derived CDR1 and CDR2 are LGHNA and YNFKEQ. CDR3 length: 15 amino acids. Trimming stripped 4 bases from V and 2 bases from J, with 13 bases between.

The CDR3 DNA reads as TGTGCCAGCAAGACTAGCGTTGAGCAGTTCTTC. It specifies CASKTSVEQFF. V is TRBV5-6 and J is TRBJ2-1, with 8 bases lining up with TRBD2. Germline V gene data show CDR1 as SGHDT and CDR2 as YYEEEE. V lost 6 bases, J lost 9 bases, and 2 bases stayed unmatched. This CDR3 region has 11 residues.

V usage is TRBV18 and J usage is TRBJ1-2; D uncertain. This CDR3 has 14 residues. Germline loops: CDR1 KGHSH, CDR2 LQKENI. V was clipped by 1 base and J by 3 bases, with 9 bases between them. CDR3 residues: CASSPQGGDYGYTF. CDR3 nucleotides: TGTGCCAGCTCACCACAAGGAGGCGACTATGGCTACACCTTC.